The 14 T cell receptor beta chains given below trace back to one sample, sequenced in a study of human T cells and chemical hapten exposure. The time point: patch test 2, 6 weeks after DPC sensitization. Treatment indicated: therapeutic diphenylcyclopropenone sensitization with weekly scalp DPC. A single record per CDR3 protein comes from TCRdb applying MiXCR to the RACE reads. The table lists some 70,000 distinct CDR3 sequences, 10% of them singletons, with roughly 7% in the top ten. This specimen was whole blood, taken in connection with sensitization to the hapten diphenylcyclopropenone (DPC). The receptors were sampled from a woman between 50 and 59 years old with alopecia areata. Some clones in this sample may be carry-over from other donors' samples.

V is TRBV20-1 and J is TRBJ1-5, with a tentative D call TRBD1 (6 bases). This CDR3 contains 14 residues. Germline CDR1 is DFQATT and CDR2 is SNEGSKA (reference sequence). V shed 3 bases and J shed 3 bases, with 12 bases lying between them. The CDR3 reads CSARTGGNNQPQHF. In DNA, the CDR3 is TGCAGTGCTAGGACCGGGGGCAACAATCAGCCCCAGCATTTT.

This clonotype was recorded at least ten times. V gene TRBV11-2 combines with J gene TRBJ2-2, with D unclear. The V end lost 6 bases, the J end lost 1 base, and 12 bases lay between the germline ends. In germline, CDR1 is SGHAT, CDR2 FQNNGV. The CDR3 runs 15 residues. CDR3 nucleotide sequence: TGTGCCAGCAGAGATTTCGACAAGAACACCGGGGAGCTGTTTTTT. Translation gives CASRDFDKNTGELFF.

In its sample, this clonotype was seen a few times. The rearrangement joins TRBV29-1 to TRBJ2-3, with unresolved D. This CDR3 spans 13 amino acids. The germline gives CDR1 SQVTM, CDR2 ANQGSEA. Trimming removed 4 bases at V and 0 bases at J, with 8 bases between. The CDR3 region has the DNA TGCAGCGTTGCGGGTCGCAGCACAGATACGCAGTATTTT. Translation gives CSVAGRSTDTQYF.

This clonotype is deemed medium-sized (0.01 to 0.1%). This chain links TRBV7-9 with TRBJ2-5, with D perhaps being TRBD1 or TRBD2 (5 bases each). V lost 1 base, J lost 1 base, and 13 bases lay in between. CDR3 length: 16 amino acids. CDR1 is SEHNR, CDR2 FQNEAQ, per germline (reference sequence). In DNA, the CDR3 is TGTGCCAGCAGCTTAGTTCTCGGGACCTTCCAAGAGACCCAGTACTTC. Its translation: CASSLVLGTFQETQYF.

This clonotype was counted only a few times. This sequence joins TRBV6-5 and TRBJ2-1; 8 nucleotides line up with TRBD2. The V gene end was trimmed by 5 bases and the J gene end by 5 bases; junction bases not matched to a gene: 8. Germline V gene data show CDR1 as MNHEY and CDR2 as SVGAGI. The length of the CDR3 is 15 residues. CDR3 nucleotide sequence: TGTGCCAGCAGTCGATTAAGTAGCGGGAACAATGAGCAGTTCTTC. This translates into CASSRLSSGNNEQFF.

There are a few counts of this clonotype. The chain carries TRBV12-3 or TRBV12-4 and TRBJ2-1; D not resolved. V lost 3 bases and J 5 bases, leaving 14 bases between the germline ends. This CDR3 comprises 15 residues. CDR3 sequence (DNA): TGTGCCAGCAGTTTTGTCCAGTCCTTCCACAATGAGCAGTTCTTC. Translated: CASSFVQSFHNEQFF.

This chain uses TRBV13 with TRBJ2-1; unclear D gene. The germline V and J ends were trimmed by 4 bases and 0 bases, with 10 bases remaining between them. This CDR3 spans 15 amino acids. The V gene's germline CDR1 is PRHDT and CDR2 FYEKMQ (reference sequence). The CDR3 DNA sequence: TGTGCCAGCAGCTCGACCGATAGCTCCTACAATGAGCAGTTCTTC. Its protein product is CASSSTDSSYNEQFF.

This chain uses TRBV12-3 or TRBV12-4 with TRBJ2-7, with a possible D match to TRBD1 (7 bases). The CDR3 contains 13 residues. Trimming pared 5 bases from V and 7 bases from J, leaving 15 bases between. In DNA, the CDR3 is TGTGCCAGCAGTCAGGGGGGCTTAAGGGAGCAGTACTTC. Residues: CASSQGGLREQYF.

This clonotype showed up just a few times. This chain links TRBV20-1 with TRBJ2-1, with a weak D call TRBD2 (5 bases). This CDR3 comprises 12 residues. V gave up 2 bases and J gave up 8 bases, with 10 bases separating them. CDR1 is DFQATT and CDR2 is SNEGSKA in the germline V gene (reference sequence). Here the CDR3 DNA reads TGCAGTGCTAGACCCCAAGCGGATGAGCAGTTCTTC. It encodes CSARPQADEQFF.

This clonotype was recorded a few times. This chain joins TRBV19 and TRBJ2-6; TRBD1 or TRBD2 may be the D gene (5 bases each). Trimming removed 5 bases at V and 0 bases at J, with 11 bases between. Germline assignment: CDR1 LNHDA and CDR2 SQIVND (reference sequence). The length of the CDR3 is 16 residues. The CDR3, as DNA: TGTGCCAGTAGTCGGGACGCGTACTCTGGGGCCAACGTCCTGACTTTC. This codes for CASSRDAYSGANVLTF.

This clonotype showed up many times. The chain is built from TRBV5-1 and TRBJ2-7, with TRBD2 as a possible D gene (7 bases). Trimming took off 4 bases at V and 5 bases at J, with 10 bases between the two ends. The CDR3 is made up of 12 amino acids. Germline CDR1 reads SGHRS; CDR2 reads YFSETQ. CDR3 in amino acids: CASSRGADEQYF. The CDR3 DNA reads TGCGCCAGCAGCCGGGGGGCGGACGAGCAGTACTTC.

In this sample, this clonotype turned up many times. The gene calls are TRBV12-3 or TRBV12-4 and TRBJ2-1; TRBD1 agrees at 9 bases. V shed 5 bases and J 2 bases; nucleotides not matched to a gene: 7. The CDR3 spans 16 residues. The CDR3: CASSQGGTGPYNEQFF. DNA of the CDR3: TGTGCCAGCAGTCAAGGGGGGACAGGGCCCTACAATGAGCAGTTCTTC.

This clonotype was picked up many times. The V call is TRBV13, the J call TRBJ2-7; 14 bases fit TRBD2. This CDR3 is 15 amino acids long. Trimming took 5 bases from V and 0 from J; bases not matched to a gene: 0. Germline V gene data show CDR1 as PRHDT and CDR2 as FYEKMQ (reference sequence). CDR3 bases: TGTGCCAGCAGCGGGACTAGCGGGGGCTCCTACGAGCAGTACTTC. It codes for CASSGTSGGSYEQYF.

Remarks on this clonotype: It may be a read error: a sequence one base away is much more abundant. The V and J genes are TRBV10-3 and TRBJ2-3; D is possibly TRBD1 (6 bases). Looked up from germline, CDR1 is ENHRY and CDR2 is SYGVKD. The length of the CDR3 is 14 residues. V lost 7 bases to trimming and J lost 6 bases, with 17 bases between them. The CDR3 nucleotides read TGTGCCATCACCCCGGGACACCTTATCGATACGCAGTATTTT. It specifies CAITPGHLIDTQYF.